This TCR beta chain was captured in a study of human CD4 T cells and Enterobacteriaceae. All CD4+ cells other than CD45RA+CCR7+CD95- naive cells were sorted as memory, over 98% pure. The CDR3 is 15 amino acids. V was pared by 3 bases and J by 6 bases, with 7 bases of the junction left unmatched. Per germline, CDR1 KGHSH and CDR2 LQKENI. This table comes from immunoSEQ multiplex PCR, and its TCRdb copy is limited to in-frame clones, with some not included. The profile shows about 26,000 clones, about 82% of them singletons. The chain couples TRBV18 to TRBJ2-2; 7 bases agree with TRBD1. This TCR came from a human donor in good health. Material: memory CD4+ T cells from blood. Here the CDR3 DNA reads TGTGCCAGCTCACCCGCAGGGGGTTCGGCCGGGGAGCTGTTTTTT. This gives the protein CASSPAGGSAGELFF.